The 14 T cell receptor beta chains below all came from one sample that was sequenced in a study of identical twins. MiXCR, run by TCRdb on the 5' RACE reads, gives a single entry per CDR3 protein. Among hundreds of thousands of distinct CDR3 sequences listed, approximately 13% were seen once. The same specimen was also included in a second study, on yellow fever vaccine responses in identical twins.

The sequencing sample was made of CD8+ T cells sorted from blood. These receptors originate from a woman younger than 35 in good health.

This clonotype appeared a few times. In DNA, the CDR3 is TGCGCCAGCAGTGAGTCGCCCCTAGCGGGGGGGTTCTACGAGCAGTACGTC. Its translation is CASSESPLAGGFYEQYV. The genes are TRBV10-2 and TRBJ2-7, with 12 bases fitting TRBD2. The trim removed 0 bases at V and 3 bases at J, leaving 6 bases unmatched. The CDR3 consists of 17 residues. Germline CDR1 and CDR2: WSHSY and SAAADI.

This clonotype occurred many times. The chain employs TRBV12-3 or TRBV12-4 and TRBJ2-7; perhaps D is TRBD1 or TRBD2 (5 bases each). The CDR3 consists of 14 residues. The V end lost 3 bases, the J end lost 2 bases, and 11 bases lay between the germline ends. CDR3 DNA: TGTGCCAGCAGTTTCGGGGACGGACCCTACGAGCAGTACGTC. Its protein product is CASSFGDGPYEQYV.

This clonotype was counted between two and nine times. The chain is built from TRBV20-1 and TRBJ2-7; D remains unclear. The CDR3 totals 15 residues. CDR1 and CDR2 (germline): DFQATT, SNEGSKA (reference sequence). Trimming left V 0 bases short and J 3 bases short, with 15 bases between. DNA for the CDR3: TGCAGTGCTAGAGATCTGGCATTGGTACACTACGAGCAGTACTTC. Translated: CSARDLALVHYEQYF.

This clonotype has only a few counts. CDR3 in DNA: TGCAGTGCTCGGACAGGGGGCGAGTTCACTGAAGCTTTCTTT. It encodes CSARTGGEFTEAFF. The chain recombines TRBV20-1 with TRBJ1-1; 11 bases fit TRBD1. The J segment lost 4 bases and the V segment lost 5 bases, leaving 6 bases of the junction unmatched. In germline, CDR1 is DFQATT, CDR2 SNEGSKA (reference sequence). The CDR3 has 14 residues.

The chain joins TRBV13 to TRBJ2-5, with 9 bases matching TRBD1. The junction had 4 bases not matched to a gene; V was cut back by 1 base and J by 4 bases. From germline, CDR1 is PRHDT and CDR2 FYEKMQ (reference sequence). The CDR3 extends over 15 amino acids. CDR3 in DNA: TGTGCCAGCAGCTTAGTACAGGGGGCACGAGAGACCCAGTACTTC. It is translated as CASSLVQGARETQYF.

This clonotype has a count of ten or more. This chain uses TRBV24-1 with TRBJ2-1; the D is unclear. Trimming stripped 6 bases from V and 7 bases from J, with 6 bases between. The CDR3 contains 11 residues. From germline, CDR1 is KGHDR and CDR2 SFDVKD. The CDR3 reads CATSLSNEQFF. CDR3 DNA: TGTGCCACCAGTCTAAGTAATGAGCAGTTCTTC.

This clonotype was detected a few times. The gene calls are TRBV5-1 and TRBJ2-2, with a possible D match to TRBD2 (6 bases). Between the trimmed V and J ends, which lost 7 bases and 7 bases, there was a span of 23 bases. The CDR3 spans 16 residues. The germline gives CDR1 SGHRS, CDR2 YFSETQ. CDR3 sequence: CASHPGTSTRDGELFF. CDR3 in DNA: TGCGCCAGCCACCCGGGTACTAGCACTCGGGACGGGGAGCTGTTTTTT.

V is TRBV27 and J is TRBJ2-7, with 9 nucleotides matching TRBD1. Unmatched junction bases numbered 10, after V lost 6 bases and J lost 7 bases. The CDR3 is made up of 14 amino acids. The germline CDR1 and CDR2 sequences are MNHEY and SMNVEV (reference sequence). The DNA of the CDR3 is TGTGCCAGCAGACTGACACAGGGGGCGCAGGAGCAGTACGTC. It translates to CASRLTQGAQEQYV.

The V gene is TRBV3-1, the J gene TRBJ2-1; TRBD2 matches at 14 bases. V trimming: 8 bases; J trimming: 2 bases; junction bases outside the gene matches: 5. There are 16 residues in the CDR3. The germline CDR1 and CDR2 sequences are LGHDT and YNNKEL (reference sequence). CDR3 region: CASGTSGSTPYNEQFF. The CDR3 nucleotides are TGTGCCAGCGGGACTAGCGGGAGCACCCCCTACAATGAGCAGTTCTTC.

The V call is TRBV6-4, the J call TRBJ1-6; 7 bases fit TRBD1. The ends lost 8 bases at V and 4 bases at J; junction bases unmatched: 2. The CDR3 is 13 amino acids. Germline V lookup: CDR1 MRHNA, CDR2 SNTAGT. The CDR3 is CASQGDYNSPLHF. CDR3 DNA sequence: TGTGCCAGCCAGGGGGATTATAATTCACCCCTCCACTTT.

There are a few counts of this clonotype. This sequence joins TRBV27 and TRBJ2-4; 8 bases are a match to TRBD2. CDR3 length equals 15 residues. The germline V gene has CDR1 MNHEY and CDR2 SMNVEV (reference sequence). V was clipped by 6 bases and J by 7 bases; unmatched bases: 11. As DNA, the CDR3 is TGTGCCAGCAGCTGTTGCCCGGGAGGGGGGAACATTCAGTACTTC. Its translation: CASSCCPGGGNIQYF.

The rearrangement links TRBV9 to TRBJ2-6; 7 bases agree with TRBD2. V was pared by 0 bases and J by 0 bases, with 6 bases of the junction left unmatched. This CDR3 is built from 18 residues. In germline, CDR1 is SGDLS, CDR2 YYNGEE. The CDR3 is CASSVEGSGYSGANVLTF. The CDR3 nucleotides read TGTGCCAGCAGCGTAGAGGGTAGCGGGTACTCTGGGGCCAACGTCCTGACTTTC.

The V gene is TRBV5-1, the J gene TRBJ2-1, with 11 bases lining up with TRBD2. Germline V gene lookup returns CDR1 SGHRS and CDR2 YFSETQ. Trimming removed 5 bases from V and 6 bases from J; junction bases left unmatched: 10. The length of the CDR3 is 16 residues. The CDR3 coding sequence is TGCGCCAGCAGTTCTATAGCGGGAGGGCGTGGCAATGAGCAGTTCTTC. Protein sequence: CASSSIAGGRGNEQFF.

This CDR3 reads CASSLGLVYTF. As DNA, the CDR3 is TGTGCCAGCAGCTTAGGTCTCGTCTACACCTTC. V gene TRBV7-9 combines with J gene TRBJ1-2; D uncertain. CDR3 length: 11 amino acids. Trimming pared 1 base from V and 10 bases from J, leaving 7 bases between. Germline-derived CDR1 and CDR2 are SEHNR and FQNEAQ (reference sequence).